This record concerns one T cell receptor beta chain sequence. Its cognate antigen has yet to be identified. Nothing much larger sits one base from this clone, and base qualities are not available. CDR1 LNHNV and CDR2 YYDKDF were looked up in the germline V gene (reference sequence). Measured from the cysteine to the phenylalanine, the CDR3 is 15 residues long. CDR3 DNA only is kept here, 45 bases in frame from base 1. Germline trimming: 1 base from V, 3 bases from J; junction bases outside gene matches: 6. This record belongs to a study of cytomegalovirus exposure and HLA in healthy donors (dated by TCRdb to 2017 to 2019). Broadly, across the study: The 700 or so repertoires of the first cohort and the 120 validation repertoires were produced on the same platform, according to a later analysis. To predict cytomegalovirus infection status, the study brought together high-throughput TCR immunosequencing, statistical association of individual TCRs with disease status, and machine learning. The aim of the study was to test whether cataloging public T cell receptors could identify signatures of past pathogen exposure. Besides the first cohort of some 670 subjects, a separate validation cohort made up of 120 different subjects was used. What the work shows at the level of the full study, not this receptor alone: While some public TCRs were present in many individuals, most TCR sequences turned up only very rarely across donors. In both the original and validation cohorts, the classifier was reported to diagnose cytomegalovirus status with high specificity and sensitivity. The authors suggested that the approach could potentially be generalized to other disease states and immunological phenotypes. All 130 or so repertoires were used to score co-occurrence in the validation cohort in a later analysis, because that analysis had no HLA typing for the cohort. The study gave a list of 150 to 200 TCR beta chains associated with cytomegalovirus. A later analysis found that TCRs clustered in the first cohort also tended to co-occur in the 120 or so validation repertoires, with approximately 93% of cluster scores above 0. In vitro tests confirmed that a few of the cytomegalovirus-associated TCR beta chains recognize cytomegalovirus antigens.

Library generation was performed with the immunoSEQ multiplex PCR assay. Under the source paper's analysis protocol: To diagnose cytomegalovirus status from the catalog of TCR beta chain sequences, a statistical classification framework was built. In TCRdb, the immuneACCESS table is reduced to in-frame sequences with V and J assigned. These tables do not hold every clone; where another copy was compared, an unresolved V gene accounts for under half, and the others remain unexplained. V and J calls and clone size follow that table, whereas D and trimming were derived from the DNA. Within this sample are about 220,000 clones, with around nine tenths of them counted one time only. About 0.95% of the sample is in the top ten clones. The donors were included in the validation cohort of 120 subjects, a group kept apart from the roughly 700-subject first cohort.

The receptor comes from a woman aged 18-30 years in good health and CMV-seronegative. The specimen sequenced was PBMCs. Recombination linked TRBV15 to TRBJ2-7, and 7 junction bases match TRBD1. At the DNA level, the sequence is TGTGCCACCAGCAGAGGAGGGGGCGCGGTCTACGAGCAGTACTTC. Its translation reads: CATSRGGGAVYEQYF. This CDR3, with the reference TRBV15 and TRBJ2-7 proteins standing in past its ends, gives the full variable domain DAMVIQNPRYQVTQFGKPVTLSCSQTLNHNVMYWYQQKSSQAPKLLFHYYDKDFNNEADTPDNFQSRRPNTSFCFLDIRSPGLGDTAMYLCATSRGGGAVYEQYFGPGTRLTVT.